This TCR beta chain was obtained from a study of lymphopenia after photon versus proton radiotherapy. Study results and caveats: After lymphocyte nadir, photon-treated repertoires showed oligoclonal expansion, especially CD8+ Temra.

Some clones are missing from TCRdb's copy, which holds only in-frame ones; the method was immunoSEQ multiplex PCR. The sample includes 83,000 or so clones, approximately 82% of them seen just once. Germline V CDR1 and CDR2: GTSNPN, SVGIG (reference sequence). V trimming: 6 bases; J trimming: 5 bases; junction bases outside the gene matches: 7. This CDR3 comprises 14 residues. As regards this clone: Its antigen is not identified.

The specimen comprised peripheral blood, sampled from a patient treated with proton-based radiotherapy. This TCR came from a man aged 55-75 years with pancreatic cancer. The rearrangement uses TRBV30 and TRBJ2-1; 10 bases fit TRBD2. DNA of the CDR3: TGTGCCTGCTCCTTAGCGGGAGGCAACAATGAGCAGTTCTTC. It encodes CACSLAGGNNEQFF.